Below, 28 T cell receptor beta chains from the same sample are listed, as sequenced in a study of OX40 agonist ivuxolimab in advanced cancers. The assay was immunoSEQ multiplex PCR, and TCRdb's table has in-frame clones only and misses some. The sample holds under 70,000 clones; roughly 85% are singletons and the top ten take 4%. Sample: CD4+ or CD8+ T cells sorted from blood, taken in a trial of the OX40 agonist ivuxolimab. The receptor source for this set is an adult with an advanced solid tumor such as melanoma, head and neck, liver or kidney cancer.

The chain combines TRBV5-6 with TRBJ1-2; no definite D call. The CDR3 extends over 14 amino acids. V was trimmed by 0 bases and J by 4 bases, leaving 10 bases between them. CDR1 SGHDT and CDR2 YYEEEE come from the germline V gene. The CDR3, as DNA: TGTGCCAGCAGCTTGGTTATAGGATTCTATGGCTACACCTTC. The encoded protein is CASSLVIGFYGYTF.

This chain links TRBV28 with TRBJ2-7; 8 bases are a match to TRBD2. V lost 2 bases, J lost 3 bases, and 6 bases stayed unmatched. There are 15 residues in the CDR3. Germline V gives CDR1 MDHEN, CDR2 SYDVKM. CDR3 in amino acids: CASSLRRGAYYEQYF. The DNA for the CDR3 is TGTGCCAGCAGTTTACGGCGGGGGGCCTACTACGAGCAGTACTTC.

The chain combines TRBV14 with TRBJ2-3; D is undetermined. The CDR3 runs 13 residues. Trimming pared 1 base from V and 4 bases from J, leaving 6 bases between. Germline V gene data show CDR1 as SGHDN and CDR2 as FVKESK. The CDR3 reads CASSQVGSDTQYF. The CDR3 DNA follows: TGTGCCAGCAGCCAAGTTGGCTCAGATACGCAGTATTTT.

The J gene is TRBJ2-3, the V gene TRBV29-1; possible D gene TRBD1, 5 bases. The germline CDR1 and CDR2 sequences are SQVTM and ANQGSEA. V gave up 4 bases and J gave up 0 bases, with 14 bases separating them. The CDR3 consists of 15 residues. The DNA of the CDR3 is TGCAGCGTTGTATTACAGGCCGCTAGCACAGATACGCAGTATTTT. It specifies CSVVLQAASTDTQYF.

This chain links TRBV18 with TRBJ1-5; weak D call: TRBD1 (5 bases). From germline, CDR1 is KGHSH and CDR2 LQKENI. This CDR3 comprises 14 residues. V was trimmed by 3 bases and J by 5 bases, leaving 11 bases between them. This CDR3 is CASSPQGFDQPQHF. CDR3 nucleotides: TGTGCCAGCTCACCGCAGGGCTTTGATCAGCCCCAGCATTTT.

The chain employs TRBV5-1 and TRBJ2-7; 11 bases are shared with TRBD2. This CDR3 has 14 amino acids. Germline CDR1 reads SGHRS; CDR2 reads YFSETQ. After removal of 4 bases from V and 2 bases from J, the junction contained 2 bases not matched to a gene. CDR3 sequence (DNA): TGCGCCAGCAGCCAGGGACTAGCGGCCTACGAGCAGTACTTC. Its translation is CASSQGLAAYEQYF. Full variable domain (missing parts from reference TRBV5-1 and TRBJ2-7): KAGVTQTPRYLIKTRGQQVTLSCSPISGHRSVSWYQQTPGQGLQFLFEYFSETQRNKGNFPGRFSGRQFSNSRSEMNVSTLELGDSALYLCASSQGLAAYEQYFGPGTRLTVT.

V is TRBV29-1 and J is TRBJ2-2, with D perhaps being TRBD1 or TRBD2 (7 bases each). CDR3 size: 13 residues. Germline assignment: CDR1 SQVTM and CDR2 ANQGSEA. V lost 4 bases and J lost 6, with 12 bases in between. CDR3 DNA: TGCAGCGTTGGGCAGGGGGGGGCCGGGGAGCTGTTTTTT. Its translation is CSVGQGGAGELFF.

This clone was seen a single time. V is TRBV6-1 and J is TRBJ1-1; D is unresolved. With 2 bases removed from V and 2 bases from J, the gap between germline ends came to 12 bases. CDR3 size: 15 residues. CDR1 MNHNS and CDR2 SASEGT come from the germline V gene. The CDR3 is CASSELVGLNTEAFF. The CDR3 nucleotides read TGTGCCAGCAGTGAACTAGTAGGGTTAAACACTGAAGCTTTCTTT.

The rearrangement uses TRBV18 and TRBJ2-7; D not certain. Trimming left V 1 base short and J 4 bases short, with 11 bases between. The CDR3 totals 14 residues. CDR1 is KGHSH and CDR2 is LQKENI in the germline V gene. Here the CDR3 DNA reads TGTGCCAGCTCACCACTCCCCCGTGGGTACGAGCAGTACTTC. Translating gives CASSPLPRGYEQYF.

V usage is TRBV19 and J usage is TRBJ2-4, with D uncertain. Trimming removed 3 bases at V and 1 base at J, with 13 bases between. The CDR3 loop spans 16 amino acids. Germline V CDR1 and CDR2: LNHDA, SQIVND (reference sequence). The CDR3 DNA is TGTGCCAGTAGTATTTCGAGCCAAAGGGCCAAAAACATTCAGTACTTC. It is translated as CASSISSQRAKNIQYF.

The chain carries TRBV5-4 and TRBJ2-5; 8 nucleotides align to TRBD2. CDR1 and CDR2 from the germline V gene are SGHNT and YYREEE (reference sequence). The V segment lost 2 bases and the J segment 5 bases; nucleotides outside the gene matches: 11. The CDR3 totals 16 residues. Here the CDR3 reads CASSFYGTSRRETQYF. The CDR3, as DNA: TGTGCCAGCAGCTTCTACGGGACTAGTCGACGGGAGACCCAGTACTTC. Full variable domain (remainder filled in from reference TRBV5-4 and TRBJ2-5): ETGVTQSPTHLIKTRGQQVTLRCSSQSGHNTVSWYQQALGQGPQFIFQYYREEENGRGNFPPRFSGLQFPNYSSELNVNALELDDSALYLCASSFYGTSRRETQYFGPGTRLLVL.

The chain has TRBV28 and TRBJ2-5; 7 bases map to TRBD2. Germline CDR1 and CDR2: MDHEN and SYDVKM. J lost 0 bases, V lost 4 bases, and 2 bases had no gene match. CDR3 size: 14 residues. CDR3 DNA sequence: TGTGCCAGCAGTTCCGGGGGGAACCAAGAGACCCAGTACTTC. Encoded protein: CASSSGGNQETQYF.

The chain joins TRBV7-8 to TRBJ1-2; D gene ambiguous. The CDR3 runs 15 residues. Looked up from germline, CDR1 is SGHVS and CDR2 is FQNEAQ. Trimming took off 5 bases at V and 7 bases at J, with 20 bases between the two ends. Here the CDR3 DNA reads TGTGCCAGCAGCCCCCTCTTAGCCAGATCGTTTGGCTACACCTTC. This sequence encodes CASSPLLARSFGYTF.

This clone was seen once. The J gene is TRBJ2-1, the V gene TRBV7-2; TRBD1 matches at 8 bases. V shed 5 bases and J 6 bases; nucleotides not matched to a gene: 21. The CDR3 runs to 19 residues. Germline CDR1 SGHTA, CDR2 FQGNSA. CDR3 DNA: TGTGCCAGCAGCCTCGTGTGGGCGAGCAGCAGGGGGCGCGGCAATGAGCAGTTCTTC. Amino acids: CASSLVWASSRGRGNEQFF.

The chain employs TRBV6-1 and TRBJ2-7, with D possibly matching TRBD2 (5 bases). Per germline, CDR1 MNHNS and CDR2 SASEGT. Trimming left V 5 bases short and J 2 bases short, with 13 bases between. CDR3 size: 14 residues. The CDR3 sequence: CASSQTDGAYEQYF. CDR3 in DNA: TGTGCCAGCAGTCAAACGGACGGGGCCTACGAGCAGTACTTC.

The V call is TRBV18, the J call TRBJ2-7, with D hard to call. CDR1 KGHSH and CDR2 LQKENI come from the germline V gene. CDR3 length equals 14 residues. Between the trimmed V and J ends, which lost 1 base and 3 bases, there was a span of 10 bases. The CDR3 reads CASSPRRQNYEQYF. As DNA, the CDR3 is TGTGCCAGCTCACCACGGCGCCAGAACTACGAGCAGTACTTC. The variable domain in full, with the rest retrieved from reference TRBV18 and TRBJ2-7, is NAGVMQNPRHLVRRRGQEARLRCSPMKGHSHVYWYRQLPEEGLKFMVYLQKENIIDESGMPKERFSAEFPKEGPSILRIQQVVRGDSAAYFCASSPRRQNYEQYFGPGTRLTVT.

The rearrangement uses TRBV4-3 and TRBJ2-7, with D possibly matching TRBD1 (6 bases). V lost 4 bases and J lost 2, with 12 bases in between. The CDR3 length is 14 residues. Germline V CDR1 and CDR2: LGHNA, YSLEER. Here the CDR3 reads CASSPTQGAYEQYF. As DNA, the CDR3 is TGCGCCAGCAGCCCGACACAGGGAGCCTACGAGCAGTACTTC.

This clone was seen once. The V call is TRBV7-8, the J call TRBJ2-7; 10 bases agree with TRBD1. The CDR3 has 17 amino acids. Trimming at V came to 1 base and at J to 5 bases, leaving 11 bases not matched to a gene. Per the germline V gene, CDR1 is SGHVS and CDR2 is FQNEAQ. The CDR3 DNA follows: TGTGCCAGCAGCTTAGAGGTCGGGACAGGGGTAAGGAACGAGCAGTACTTC. Amino acid sequence: CASSLEVGTGVRNEQYF.

The chain carries TRBV19 and TRBJ1-4, with TRBD1 identical over 7 bases. The CDR3 extends over 15 amino acids. Germline trimming cut 5 bases from V and 0 bases from J; bases unmatched to any gene: 3. Per the germline V gene, CDR1 is LNHDA and CDR2 is SQIVND (reference sequence). CDR3: CASSPGTATNEKLFF. CDR3 DNA: TGTGCCAGTAGTCCCGGGACAGCAACTAATGAAAAACTGTTTTTT.

This chain's CDR3 is CAISGLAGADTQYF. Here the CDR3 DNA reads TGTGCCATCAGTGGACTAGCTGGCGCAGATACGCAGTATTTT. The chain is built from TRBV10-3 and TRBJ2-3, with 7 bases aligning to TRBD2. From germline, CDR1 is ENHRY and CDR2 SYGVKD. V shed 4 bases, J shed 4 bases, and the junction held 5 bases outside the gene matches. The CDR3 contains 14 residues.

V gene TRBV2 combines with J gene TRBJ1-2; D not certain. Trimming pared 4 bases from V and 2 bases from J, leaving 14 bases between. This CDR3 region has 15 residues. Looked up from germline, CDR1 is SNHLY and CDR2 is FYNNEI. The CDR3 DNA reads as TGTGCCAGCAGTGCAAGGACCCTGGGAAACTATGGCTACACCTTC. Its translation: CASSARTLGNYGYTF.

The chain employs TRBV27 and TRBJ2-3; the match to TRBD1 covers 11 bases. This CDR3 contains 15 residues. Germline CDR1 and CDR2: MNHEY and SMNVEV (reference sequence). V gave up 3 bases and J gave up 3 bases; unmatched junction bases: 2. The chain's CDR3 is CASSFGQGATDTQYF. The CDR3 DNA reads TGTGCCAGCAGTTTCGGACAGGGGGCGACAGATACGCAGTATTTT.

The DNA of the CDR3 is TGTGCCAGCAGCTTGCGGACTCTTAAGGCCACTGAAGCTTTCTTT. Its protein is CASSLRTLKATEAFF. The V gene is TRBV5-6, the J gene TRBJ1-1; D ambiguous. Germline CDR1 reads SGHDT; CDR2 reads YYEEEE. The ends were cut back, 1 base at V and 4 bases at J, with 14 bases in the middle. The length of the CDR3 is 15 residues. Looking up the rest from reference TRBV5-6 and TRBJ1-1 gives the full variable domain: DAGVTQSPTHLIKTRGQQVTLRCSPKSGHDTVSWYQQALGQGPQFIFQYYEEEERQRGNFPDRFSGHQFPNYSSELNVNALLLGDSALYLCASSLRTLKATEAFFGQGTRLTVV.

The gene calls are TRBV2 and TRBJ1-2, with D possibly matching TRBD1 (5 bases). Germline assignment: CDR1 SNHLY and CDR2 FYNNEI. V was shortened by 4 bases and J by 2 bases, with 8 bases between the two germline ends. The CDR3 runs to 13 residues. The CDR3 nucleotides read TGTGCCAGCAGTGGGACAAGCAACTATGGCTACACCTTC. Translating gives CASSGTSNYGYTF.

This clone was observed a single time. The chain is built from TRBV7-2 and TRBJ2-3; D gene uncertain. V was trimmed by 3 bases and J by 2 bases, leaving 9 bases between them. Germline lookup yields CDR1 SGHTA and CDR2 FQGNSA. The CDR3 has 14 amino acids. CDR3 nucleotide sequence: TGTGCCAGCAGCTTGGTGGGGAACACAGATACGCAGTATTTT. Translating gives CASSLVGNTDTQYF.

The chain is built from TRBV5-1 and TRBJ2-3; 7 bases are a match to TRBD2. In germline, CDR1 is SGHRS, CDR2 YFSETQ. The CDR3 is 15 residues long. The V and J ends lost 5 bases and 2 bases, in that order; junction bases with no gene match: 8. The CDR3 coding sequence is TGCGCCAGCAGGCTGACGGGGGGTTACACAGATACGCAGTATTTT. Encoded protein: CASRLTGGYTDTQYF. The whole variable domain, remainder taken from reference TRBV5-1 and TRBJ2-3, is KAGVTQTPRYLIKTRGQQVTLSCSPISGHRSVSWYQQTPGQGLQFLFEYFSETQRNKGNFPGRFSGRQFSNSRSEMNVSTLELGDSALYLCASRLTGGYTDTQYFGPGTRLTVL.

The chain combines TRBV6-5 with TRBJ2-7, with 10 bases that match TRBD2. In germline, CDR1 is MNHEY, CDR2 SVGAGI. CDR3 size: 16 residues. V gave up 0 bases and J gave up 2 bases; unmatched junction bases: 4. CDR3 coding DNA: TGTGCCAGCAGTTACTCAAGCGGGAGGGCCACCTACGAGCAGTACTTC. Translated, it gives CASSYSSGRATYEQYF.

V is TRBV2 and J is TRBJ1-2; 10 bases are shared with TRBD1. Germline V gene lookup returns CDR1 SNHLY and CDR2 FYNNEI. V gave up 9 bases and J gave up 4 bases; unmatched junction bases: 8. This CDR3 has 14 amino acids. CDR3 residues: CASRTGGGLYGYTF. The CDR3 bases are TGTGCCAGTCGGACAGGGGGAGGCCTCTATGGCTACACCTTC.